Presented here are 16 T cell receptor beta chains from one specimen sequenced in a study of technical replicates of blood from a few donors. The method was immunoSEQ multiplex PCR; TCRdb's version includes in-frame clones alone and lacks a portion of them. This table has some 74,000 clones, about 97% appearing once. Sequenced sample: T cells isolated from PBMCs. Receptors originate from a human donor in good health.

The chain combines TRBV11-3 with TRBJ2-5; 7 nucleotides line up with TRBD2. CDR1 SGHNT and CDR2 YENEEA come from the germline V gene. J was trimmed by 4 bases and V by 5 bases; bases with no gene match: 1. The CDR3 has 12 amino acids. The chain's CDR3 is CASSPSGETQYF. CDR3 bases: TGTGCCAGCAGCCCTAGCGGAGAGACCCAGTACTTC.

The chain uses TRBV5-1 and TRBJ1-2; weak D call: TRBD1 (6 bases). CDR1 is SGHRS and CDR2 is YFSETQ in the germline V gene. There are 13 residues in the CDR3. V shed 0 bases and J shed 7 bases, with 10 bases lying between them. CDR3 sequence: CASSLGPGAGYTF. CDR3 nucleotides: TGCGCCAGCAGCTTGGGGCCAGGGGCTGGCTACACCTTC. The full variable domain, in which reference TRBV5-1 and TRBJ1-2 provide the parts outside the CDR3, is KAGVTQTPRYLIKTRGQQVTLSCSPISGHRSVSWYQQTPGQGLQFLFEYFSETQRNKGNFPGRFSGRQFSNSRSEMNVSTLELGDSALYLCASSLGPGAGYTFGSGTRLTVV.

The chain has TRBV6-4 and TRBJ1-2, with TRBD1 matching over 7 bases. This CDR3 has 13 amino acids. J lost 7 bases, V lost 4 bases, and 6 bases had no gene match. The germline V gene has CDR1 MRHNA and CDR2 SNTAGT. In DNA form, the CDR3 reads TGTGCCAGCAGTGTGGAGACAGGGACTGGCTACACCTTC. This translates into CASSVETGTGYTF.

The rearrangement joins TRBV10-3 to TRBJ2-3; a possible D gene is TRBD2 (6 bases). Trimming removed 2 bases at V and 2 bases at J, with 11 bases between. This CDR3 comprises 15 residues. The germline V gene has CDR1 ENHRY and CDR2 SYGVKD. CDR3: CAISEPGVSTDTQYF. The CDR3 DNA reads TGTGCCATCAGTGAGCCGGGAGTTTCCACAGATACGCAGTATTTT.

This clone was seen only once. The chain uses TRBV11-3 and TRBJ2-2; 7 nucleotides line up with TRBD2. Trimming at V came to 5 bases and at J to 5 bases, leaving 11 bases not matched to a gene. Germline V gene data show CDR1 as SGHNT and CDR2 as YENEEA. The CDR3 is 16 residues long. The CDR3 DNA reads as TGTGCCAGCAGCCCCACAGCCGGGACTACGACCGGGGAGCTGTTTTTT. Its translation is CASSPTAGTTTGELFF.

The genes are TRBV6-6 and TRBJ1-2, with TRBD1 matching over 8 bases. Looked up from germline, CDR1 is MNHNY and CDR2 is SVGAGI (reference sequence). Trimming removed 4 bases from V and 7 bases from J; junction bases left unmatched: 11. The CDR3 length is 15 residues. Here the CDR3 reads CASSWSGTGPGGYTF. The CDR3 bases are TGTGCCAGCAGTTGGTCCGGGACAGGCCCAGGTGGCTACACCTTC.

The CDR3 nucleotides read TGTGCCAGCAGTGCCTGGGGGCAACTGAATGGCTACACCTTC. Protein product: CASSAWGQLNGYTF. V gene TRBV9 combines with J gene TRBJ1-2; D might be TRBD1 (6 bases). Trimming took 5 bases from V and 6 from J, leaving 17 bases between them. Germline CDR1 is SGDLS and CDR2 is YYNGEE. The CDR3 sequence is 14 residues long. The full variable domain, in which reference TRBV9 and TRBJ1-2 provide the parts outside the CDR3, is DSGVTQTPKHLITATGQRVTLRCSPRSGDLSVYWYQQSLDQGLQFLIQYYNGEERAKGNILERFSAQQFPDLHSELNLSSLELGDSALYFCASSAWGQLNGYTFGSGTRLTVV.

The V gene is TRBV5-6, the J gene TRBJ1-4, with D perhaps TRBD1 (5 bases). V lost 1 base to trimming and J lost 8 bases, with 9 bases between them. The CDR3 is made up of 13 amino acids. In germline, CDR1 is SGHDT, CDR2 YYEEEE. The CDR3, as DNA: TGTGCCAGCAGCTTGATACAGGACGAAAAACTGTTTTTT. Residues: CASSLIQDEKLFF.

This clone was recorded once. The chain joins TRBV6-6 to TRBJ2-3, with D perhaps TRBD2 (6 bases). Trimming took off 10 bases at V and 2 bases at J, with 16 bases between the two ends. In germline, CDR1 is MNHNY, CDR2 SVGAGI (reference sequence). The CDR3 runs 14 residues. In nucleotides, the CDR3 is TGTGCCACCCTACTTGGGACTTTCACAGATACGCAGTATTTT. It translates to CATLLGTFTDTQYF.

This clone was observed a single time. Relative to the germline gene, one junction end is altered; a read error may explain this. The J gene is TRBJ2-2, the V gene TRBV30; TRBD2 is a possible D gene (7 bases). The CDR3 length is 15 residues. CDR1 and CDR2 from the germline V gene are GTSNPN and SVGIG (reference sequence). This CDR3 reads CALTGASGNSGELFF. CDR3 DNA: TGTGCCCTGACGGGGGCCAGCGGGAACTCCGGGGAGCTGTTTTTT. Variable domain in full (rest from reference TRBV30 and TRBJ2-2): SQTIHQWPATLVQPVGSPLSLECTVEGTSNPNLYWYRQAAGRGLQLLFYSVGIGQISSEVPQNLSASRPQDRQFILSSKKLLLSDSGFYLCALTGASGNSGELFFGEGSRLTVL.

The rearrangement uses TRBV6-5 and TRBJ2-2, with D unresolved. This CDR3 spans 12 amino acids. The germline CDR1 and CDR2 sequences are MNHEY and SVGAGI. V lost 3 bases to trimming and J lost 6 bases, with 5 bases between them. CDR3 in DNA: TGTGCCAGCAGTTATGACTCCGGGGAGCTGTTTTTT. Encoded protein: CASSYDSGELFF.

This chain connects TRBV19 to TRBJ2-7; 9 bases are a match to TRBD2. Looked up from germline, CDR1 is LNHDA and CDR2 is SQIVND (reference sequence). This CDR3 comprises 14 residues. The trim removed 4 bases at V and 1 base at J, leaving 2 bases unmatched. In DNA, the CDR3 is TGTGCCAGTAGTAGCGGGAGGGTGTCCTACGAGCAGTACTTC. Residues: CASSSGRVSYEQYF.

This CDR3 is CATIKGRQSYNEQFF. Here the CDR3 DNA reads TGTGCCACCATAAAAGGAAGACAGTCCTACAATGAGCAGTTCTTC. The chain recombines TRBV27 with TRBJ2-1; D may be TRBD1 (5 bases). Looked up from germline, CDR1 is MNHEY and CDR2 is SMNVEV (reference sequence). V shed 10 bases and J shed 1 base, with 17 bases lying between them. This CDR3 has 15 residues.

The chain employs TRBV7-2 and TRBJ2-6, with D uncertain. V lost 2 bases and J lost 3, with 11 bases in between. Germline lookup yields CDR1 SGHTA and CDR2 FQGNSA. The CDR3 has 16 amino acids. The CDR3 DNA reads as TGTGCCAGCAGCTTATCAACCAGAGGTGGGGCCAACGTCCTGACTTTC. The encoded protein is CASSLSTRGGANVLTF.

This clone occurred once. V usage is TRBV10-3 and J usage is TRBJ1-5; tentatively, D is TRBD1 (6 bases). This CDR3 is 12 amino acids long. Germline CDR1 is ENHRY and CDR2 is SYGVKD. Between the trimmed V and J ends, which lost 5 bases and 13 bases, there was a span of 15 bases. Here the CDR3 reads CAISSGGTRQHF. CDR3 sequence (DNA): TGTGCCATCAGTTCGGGGGGCACCCGGCAGCATTTT.

This clone has only one observation. This chain connects TRBV5-4 to TRBJ2-7, with 11 bases matching TRBD2. The CDR3 is 15 amino acids. The germline V gene encodes CDR1 SGHNT and CDR2 YYREEE (reference sequence). Trimming took 7 bases from V and 3 from J; bases not matched to a gene: 9. The CDR3: CASSRTSGSLYEQYF. CDR3 sequence (DNA): TGTGCCAGCTCCCGAACTAGCGGGAGTCTCTACGAGCAGTACTTC.